This note documents a single T cell receptor (beta chain) sequence. With 60 Vbeta and 13 Jbeta primers, the PCR was carried out. The table came from immunoSEQ multiplex PCR; TCRdb's copy has only in-frame clones and leaves some out. The sample shows just over 150,000 clones, about 75% of them seen only once. The CDR3 runs 15 residues. The junction had 13 bases not matched to a gene; V was cut back by 7 bases and J by 7 bases. In germline, CDR1 is MNHNY, CDR2 SVGAGI (reference sequence). These data belong to a study of cytomegalovirus exposure and HLA in healthy donors. The origin of this receptor is a woman in her 50s in good health and CMV-seropositive. Sequencing was performed on PBMCs. V is TRBV6-6 and J is TRBJ2-3, with 8 nucleotides matching TRBD1. The CDR3 sequence: CASNLSGGAVYTQYF. In DNA form, the CDR3 reads TGTGCCAGCAACCTCTCAGGGGGCGCGGTATATACGCAGTATTTT.